What follows is one TCR beta chain and its context. The data derive from a study of cytomegalovirus exposure and HLA in healthy donors. The germline V and J ends were trimmed by 4 bases and 4 bases, with 11 bases remaining between them. The germline gives CDR1 SGHTS, CDR2 YDEGEE. There are 13 residues in the CDR3. In the PCR, 60 Vbeta and 13 Jbeta primers were used. Data came from immunoSEQ multiplex PCR; TCRdb stores just in-frame clones and leaves some out. The sample consists of about 100,000 clones, 70% to 80% of them appearing once. The V call is TRBV5-8, the J call TRBJ1-2; D might be TRBD1 (5 bases). This TCR was sampled from a woman in her fifties or sixties in good health and CMV-seropositive. Sequencing used PBMCs. CDR3 bases: TGTGCCAGCAGCACAGGTGGCCGCTATGGCTACACCTTC. Its protein product is CASSTGGRYGYTF.